Presented here are 20 T cell receptor beta chains from one specimen sequenced in a study of cytomegalovirus exposure and HLA in healthy donors. Primers for the PCR totalled 60 Vbeta and 13 Jbeta. Repertoires were generated with immunoSEQ multiplex PCR, while TCRdb's copy carries only in-frame clones and drops some. The sample lists 100,000 to 150,000 clones; about 71% were seen once. The sequencing sample was made of PBMCs. Source of these receptors: a woman aged 45-59 years in good health and CMV-seronegative.

This clone was found once. V and J are TRBV6-5 and TRBJ1-2, with TRBD1 matching 9 bases. There are 15 residues in the CDR3. J gave up 4 bases and V 0 bases, and 3 bases lay outside the gene matches. CDR1 is MNHEY, CDR2 SVGAGI, per germline. The CDR3 DNA reads as TGTGCCAGCAGTTACTCAGGGACAGGGACCTATGGCTACACCTTC. This gives the protein CASSYSGTGTYGYTF.

V is TRBV7-2 and J is TRBJ2-3; D possibly corresponds to TRBD1 (5 bases). Trimming removed 2 bases from V and 2 bases from J, with 8 bases in between. In germline, CDR1 is SGHTA, CDR2 FQGNSA. CDR3 length equals 14 residues. The CDR3, as DNA: TGTGCCAGCAGCTTAACGACAGACACAGATACGCAGTATTTT. It specifies CASSLTTDTDTQYF.

The CDR3: CASTSTGTVYEQYF. CDR3 nucleotide sequence: TGTGCCAGTACCTCCACAGGGACCGTATACGAGCAGTACTTC. The chain combines TRBV19 with TRBJ2-7, with a weak D call TRBD1 (6 bases). The CDR3 totals 14 residues. V was pared by 7 bases and J by 4 bases, with 17 bases between. The germline CDR1 and CDR2 sequences are LNHDA and SQIVND (reference sequence).

The chain employs TRBV16 and TRBJ1-2, with a tentative D call TRBD1 (5 bases). Germline V CDR1 and CDR2: KGHSY, FQNENV. The V end was cut by 2 bases, the J end by 0 bases, with 10 bases between. This CDR3 region has 15 residues. CDR3 loop: CASSQMQGTNYGYTF. The CDR3 DNA reads TGTGCCAGCAGCCAAATGCAGGGAACTAACTATGGCTACACCTTC.

The chain uses TRBV28 and TRBJ1-3, with D possibly being TRBD1 (5 bases). The germline V gene has CDR1 MDHEN and CDR2 SYDVKM. CDR3 length equals 14 residues. With 7 bases removed from V and 2 bases from J, the gap between germline ends came to 12 bases. This CDR3 reads CASTLGGAGNTIYF. The CDR3 DNA sequence: TGTGCCAGCACTCTGGGGGGGGCTGGAAACACCATATATTTT.

The chain combines TRBV7-9 with TRBJ2-6; D gene uncertain. V was shortened by 5 bases and J by 1 base, with 9 bases between the two germline ends. CDR1 is SEHNR, CDR2 FQNEAQ, per germline (reference sequence). The CDR3 spans 15 residues. The CDR3 bases are TGTGCCAGCAGCCATGTTCAGTCTGGGGCCAACGTCCTGACTTTC. Protein sequence: CASSHVQSGANVLTF. The full variable domain, rest sourced from reference TRBV7-9 and TRBJ2-6, is DTGVSQNPRHKITKRGQNVTFRCDPISEHNRLYWYRQTLGQGPEFLTYFQNEAQLEKSRLLSDRFSAERPKGSFSTLEIQRTEQGDSAMYLCASSHVQSGANVLTFGAGSRLTVL.

The chain employs TRBV28 and TRBJ1-5; 7 nucleotides agree with TRBD1. The CDR3 has 14 residues. Germline V CDR1 and CDR2: MDHEN, SYDVKM. V dropped 6 bases and J dropped 3; count of bases not matched to a gene: 5. Here the CDR3 reads CASRWGTVNQPQHF. CDR3 coding DNA: TGTGCCAGCAGGTGGGGGACAGTCAATCAGCCCCAGCATTTT.

J is TRBJ2-2 and V is TRBV27, with TRBD1 as a possible D gene (6 bases). Trimming pared 4 bases from V and 4 bases from J, leaving 7 bases between. The CDR3 runs 13 residues. Germline V gene data show CDR1 as MNHEY and CDR2 as SMNVEV (reference sequence). CDR3 sequence reads: CASSSRGTGELFF. CDR3 DNA sequence: TGTGCCAGCAGTTCCAGGGGCACCGGGGAGCTGTTTTTT.

The rearrangement joins TRBV4-2 to TRBJ2-7; possibly TRBD1 for D (5 bases). The CDR3 length is 13 residues. Trimming removed 1 base from V and 7 bases from J, with 11 bases in between. In germline, CDR1 is LGHNA, CDR2 YNFKEQ. DNA for the CDR3: TGTGCCAGCAGCCAAGTCACAGGAATAGAGCAGTACTTC. It specifies CASSQVTGIEQYF.

The V gene is TRBV27, the J gene TRBJ2-7, with TRBD2 matching 8 bases. Germline CDR1 MNHEY, CDR2 SMNVEV (reference sequence). The J segment lost 6 bases and the V segment lost 0 bases, leaving 4 bases of the junction unmatched. This CDR3 contains 14 residues. The CDR3 region has the DNA TGTGCCAGCAGTTTATCTTCGGGAGGGCCCGAGCAGTACTTC. Encoded protein: CASSLSSGGPEQYF.

The rearrangement joins TRBV7-2 to TRBJ2-5; no clear D. Looked up from germline, CDR1 is SGHTA and CDR2 is FQGNSA. CDR3 length: 13 amino acids. V lost 5 bases, J lost 0 bases, and 7 bases lay in between. Here the CDR3 DNA reads TGTGCCAGCAGCGTTCGGGACCAAGAGACCCAGTACTTC. Protein: CASSVRDQETQYF.

The chain has TRBV6-6 and TRBJ1-2, with D possibly TRBD1 on 5 matching bases. Looked up from germline, CDR1 is MNHNY and CDR2 is SVGAGI (reference sequence). The CDR3 spans 14 residues. Between the trimmed V and J ends, which lost 6 bases and 0 bases, there was a span of 11 bases. The CDR3 DNA reads TGTGCCAGCAGCCATGACAGAGCTAACTATGGCTACACCTTC. Amino acids: CASSHDRANYGYTF.

The chain recombines TRBV5-4 with TRBJ2-1; D is uncertain. Trimming pared 3 bases from V and 4 bases from J, leaving 23 bases between. CDR3 length: 18 residues. CDR1 and CDR2 (germline): SGHNT, YYREEE (reference sequence). CDR3 amino acids: CASSSNLYGDFIYNEQFF. CDR3 bases: TGTGCCAGCAGCTCGAACCTATATGGAGACTTTATTTACAATGAGCAGTTCTTC.

V and J are TRBV28 and TRBJ2-7, with 11 bases lining up with TRBD2. V was clipped by 6 bases and J by 2 bases; unmatched bases: 9. Germline loops: CDR1 MDHEN, CDR2 SYDVKM. The CDR3 loop spans 16 amino acids. CDR3 sequence reads: CASSSTGTSGPYEQYF. In nucleotides, the CDR3 is TGTGCCAGCAGCTCGACAGGGACTAGCGGCCCCTACGAGCAGTACTTC.

The rearrangement links TRBV29-1 to TRBJ1-2; 7 positions match TRBD1. The germline CDR1 and CDR2 sequences are SQVTM and ANQGSEA. The trim removed 5 bases at V and 4 bases at J, leaving 7 bases unmatched. This CDR3 is built from 13 residues. As DNA, the CDR3 is TGCAGCGTTACCCGGGACAGCGTCTATGGCTACACCTTC. Translation: CSVTRDSVYGYTF.

This rearrangement joins TRBV15 to TRBJ2-5; 9 nucleotides match TRBD2. The germline V gene has CDR1 LNHNV and CDR2 YYDKDF (reference sequence). V lost 3 bases to trimming and J lost 4 bases; unmatched junction nucleotides: 15. The CDR3 runs to 18 residues. The CDR3 DNA reads TGTGCCACCAGCAGCCGCGGATTAGCGGGAGTTCTTGGAGAGACCCAGTACTTC. It encodes CATSSRGLAGVLGETQYF.

This chain joins TRBV19 and TRBJ2-1, with D tentatively TRBD2 (6 bases). V gave up 4 bases and J gave up 5 bases, with 9 bases separating them. The CDR3 loop spans 13 amino acids. Looked up from germline, CDR1 is LNHDA and CDR2 is SQIVND (reference sequence). DNA of the CDR3: TGTGCCAGTAGTACGTCGGGGGACAATGAGCAGTTCTTC. It specifies CASSTSGDNEQFF. Filled out from reference TRBV19 and TRBJ2-1, the complete variable domain reads DGGITQSPKYLFRKEGQNVTLSCEQNLNHDAMYWYRQDPGQGLRLIYYSQIVNDFQKGDIAEGYSVSREKKESFPLTVTSAQKNPTAFYLCASSTSGDNEQFFGPGTRLTVL.

In its sample, this clone was seen once. J is TRBJ2-1 and V is TRBV7-2; TRBD2 matches at 8 bases. Germline CDR1 reads SGHTA; CDR2 reads FQGNSA. Trimming cost V 0 bases and J 7 bases; bases outside gene matches: 5. The CDR3 totals 15 residues. The DNA of the CDR3 is TGTGCCAGCAGCTTAGCAGCGGGAGTGGTAAATGAGCAGTTCTTC. It encodes CASSLAAGVVNEQFF.

This clone showed up just once. The chain uses TRBV7-9 and TRBJ2-1, with a weak D call TRBD1 (6 bases). The length of the CDR3 is 15 residues. V was pared by 3 bases and J by 7 bases, with 16 bases between. CDR1 is SEHNR, CDR2 FQNEAQ, per germline (reference sequence). The CDR3 DNA is TGTGCCAGCAGCTTGGACACCATCAGGGGAAATGAGCAGTTCTTC. Protein: CASSLDTIRGNEQFF.

The chain recombines TRBV2 with TRBJ2-3, with TRBD2 matching 9 bases. V shed 11 bases, J shed 3 bases, and the junction held 6 bases outside the gene matches. The CDR3 has 13 amino acids. Germline CDR1 SNHLY, CDR2 FYNNEI. The CDR3 loop reads CAGSGSGTDTQYF. CDR3 bases: TGTGCCGGTAGCGGGAGTGGTACAGATACGCAGTATTTT.